This TCR beta chain appears in the sequencing data of a study of T cells after yellow fever vaccination. TCRdb redid the calling of the 5' RACE reads with MiXCR, one entry per CDR3 protein. The data show more than 200,000 distinct CDR3 sequences, 3.6% seen once. The CDR3 length is 14 residues. Trimming shortened V by 1 base and J by 3 bases, and 9 bases separated the two germline ends. Germline lookup yields CDR1 KGHSH and CDR2 LQKENI. This clonotype turned up a few times. This material consisted of PBMCs, taken 15 days after the yellow fever booster vaccination. The sequence came from a man between 18 and 29 years old who received the YFV17D yellow fever vaccine. The rearrangement links TRBV18 to TRBJ2-5, with D uncertain. CDR3 sequence (DNA): TGTGCCAGCTCACCACTTGGGGATAAAGAGACCCAGTACTTC. It is translated as CASSPLGDKETQYF.